This entry features one T cell receptor (beta chain) sequence. Its antigen is still unknown. The data derive from a study of long-term antiretroviral therapy in people with HIV. General study findings and limits: When set beside controls, HIV repertoires had CDR3 length ranges that were narrower.

V was pared by 7 bases and J by 0 bases, with 10 bases of the junction left unmatched. There are 15 residues in the CDR3. Germline V gene sequence: CDR1 SGHRS, CDR2 YFSETQ. Researchers report immunoSEQ v3.0 was run at survey level. The data were produced by immunoSEQ multiplex PCR, yet TCRdb's version contains in-frame clones alone and is incomplete. This sample has tens of thousands of clones, with around 90% found just once. V and J are TRBV5-1 and TRBJ2-7; 7 bases line up with TRBD1. This specimen was unsorted PBMCs, taken 3.2 years before starting antiretroviral therapy. The sequence was obtained from a man aged 45-65 years with HIV. CDR3: CASRFLGQSSYEQYF. The CDR3 bases are TGCGCCAGCCGATTCCTGGGACAGAGCTCCTACGAGCAGTACTTC.